The rows below give T cell receptor beta chains drawn from one sample of a study of T cells in Graves' hyperthyroidism and ophthalmopathy. Each CDR3 protein gets one entry after TCRdb re-called the multiplex PCR reads with MiXCR. The data show 270,000 or so distinct CDR3 sequences, with over 12% seen just once and about 33% held by the top ten. The material sequenced was blood. Receptor source: a woman between 45 and 65 years old with Graves' hyperthyroidism that later progressed to Graves' ophthalmopathy. Both conserved end residues are trimmed from each CDR3.

TRBJ2-7,TRBV20-1,SARTAHTSTYEQY
TRBJ1-3,TRBV20-1,SARDLGGGNTIY
TRBJ2-6,TRBV25-1,ASSRLGSGANVLT
TRBJ1-1,TRBV18,ASSPERGNTEAF
TRBJ1-1,TRBV3-1,ASSQEGRKAF
TRBJ2-3,TRBV5-4,ASSSLPTGRYSTDTQY
TRBJ2-3,TRBV25-1,ASNSGSGTDTQY
TRBJ2-1,TRBV5-6,ASSPLLRGNNEQF
TRBJ2-7,TRBV5-1,ASSLGGQGMIYEQY
TRBJ2-1,TRBV28,ASSLIARGDYNEQF
TRBJ2-3,TRBV20-1,SATVIGIDTQY
TRBJ1-2,TRBV13,ASSPGTLVVNGYT
TRBJ2-5,TRBV15,ATSREPGVWETQY
TRBJ2-6,TRBV11-2,ARPKGTGGFSGANVLT
TRBJ2-5,TRBV25-1,ASSDMRTPLLYQETQY
TRBJ2-5,TRBV3-1,ASSQESSGQTQY
TRBJ1-2,TRBV2,ATFDRANYGYT
TRBJ1-1,TRBV4-1,ASTHGGGEGGTEAF
TRBJ2-5,TRBV7-2,ASSPASGRAEETQY
TRBJ1-6,TRBV20-1,SAVRGAGSPLH
TRBJ2-7,TRBV4-1,ASSQPDTYEQY
TRBJ2-7,TRBV7-9,ASSLGDGGQGCEQY
TRBJ2-7,TRBV12-3/TRBV12-4,ASSALPGQGWYEQY
TRBJ2-7,TRBV20-1,SATGTSGSYEQY
TRBJ1-1,TRBV27,ASSYYKGTEAF
TRBJ2-6,TRBV28,ASSSGVGANVLT
TRBJ2-7,TRBV7-3,ASSLTGGAEQY
TRBJ1-3,TRBV5-1,ASSLARGLDAVDTIY
TRBJ2-7,TRBV5-1,ASRGETDEQY
TRBJ2-5,TRBV4-1,ASSPIVAGGQETQY
TRBJ2-5,TRBV3-1,ASSPTGAQETQY
TRBJ2-7,TRBV28,ASSLLAGLYEQY
TRBJ1-3,TRBV18,ASSPDRGNTIY
TRBJ1-1,TRBV30,AWSVSSRRAF
TRBJ2-7,TRBV19,ASSIQGSSYEQY
TRBJ2-3,TRBV20-1,SASRDTSTDTQY
TRBJ2-1,TRBV3-1,ASSHRTSGRIWDEQF
TRBJ2-2,TRBV20-1,SARVERDLDTGELF
TRBJ1-2,TRBV27,ASRSKENYGYT
TRBJ2-5,TRBV12-3/TRBV12-4,ASSLPPDREETQY
TRBJ2-3,TRBV18,ASSPMAGGFADTQY
TRBJ1-6,TRBV12-3/TRBV12-4,ASRGDSNSPLH
TRBJ1-2,TRBV6-1,ASSELGDRGYGYT
TRBJ2-1,TRBV5-1,ASSPQGQEDNEQF
TRBJ2-1,TRBV5-1,ASSQGLAETNEQF
TRBJ2-1,TRBV13,ASSLDSKNEQF
TRBJ2-7,TRBV27,ASSLGPVAEQY
TRBJ1-2,TRBV27,ASKGPSNYGYT
TRBJ1-4,TRBV6-1,ASTGGAAEKLF
TRBJ1-2,TRBV7-3,ASSHRGTGPDGYT
TRBJ1-2,TRBV4-2,ASSKGTAQNYGYT
TRBJ1-5,TRBV6-1,ASASPRDRMLDQPQH
TRBJ1-3,TRBV29-1,SVEGRPGCSGNTIY